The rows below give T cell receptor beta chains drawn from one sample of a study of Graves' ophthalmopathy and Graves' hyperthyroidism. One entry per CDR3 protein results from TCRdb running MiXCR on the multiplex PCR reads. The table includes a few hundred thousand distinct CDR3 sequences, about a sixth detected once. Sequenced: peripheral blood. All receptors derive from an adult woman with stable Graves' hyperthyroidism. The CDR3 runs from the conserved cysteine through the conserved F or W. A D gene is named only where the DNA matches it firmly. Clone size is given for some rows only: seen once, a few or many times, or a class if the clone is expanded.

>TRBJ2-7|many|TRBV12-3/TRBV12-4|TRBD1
TGCGCCAGCAGCCCTCGACAGGGGGGCTACGAGCAGTACTTC
CASSPRQGGYEQYF
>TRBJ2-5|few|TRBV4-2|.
TGTGCCAGCAGCCTTACACCGGGGGAAGAGACCCAGTACTTC
CASSLTPGEETQYF
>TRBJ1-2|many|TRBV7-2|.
TGTGCCAGCAGCGCCCAGACTCCCAACTATGGCTACACCTTC
CASSAQTPNYGYTF
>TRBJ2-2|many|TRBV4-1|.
TGCGCCAGCAGCATCCACGGGAGTGATACCGGGGAGCTGTTTTTT
CASSIHGSDTGELFF
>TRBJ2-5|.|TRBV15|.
TGTGCCACCAGCAGAGTGGGGCCACCGGAGACCCAGTACTTC
CATSRVGPPETQYF
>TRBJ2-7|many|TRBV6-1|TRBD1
TGTGCCAGCAGAAGATCCGGGACAGGGTTCCTGTACGAGCAGTACTTC
CASRRSGTGFLYEQYF
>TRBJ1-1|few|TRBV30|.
TGTGCCTGGAGTGGGTGGAACAACATGAACACTGAAGCTTTCTTT
CAWSGWNNMNTEAFF
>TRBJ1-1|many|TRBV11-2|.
TGTGCCAGCAGCTTAATTACGTTAGGGGTTCTGAACACTGAAGCTTTCTTT
CASSLITLGVLNTEAFF
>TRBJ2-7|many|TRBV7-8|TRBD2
TGTGCCAGCAGCCCCGGGGCGGGAGGTTCTTACGAGCAGTACTTC
CASSPGAGGSYEQYF
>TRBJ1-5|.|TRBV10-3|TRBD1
TGTGCCATCACAGGGGGCGGCGGGCAGCCCCAGCATTTT
CAITGGGGQPQHF
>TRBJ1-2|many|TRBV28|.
TGTGCCAGCAGTTTAATCCTAAGAACGGGCGGCTACACCTTC
CASSLILRTGGYTF
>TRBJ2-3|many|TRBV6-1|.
TGTGCCAGCAGTGAAGCATCGACCCATACGCAGTATTTT
CASSEASTHTQYF
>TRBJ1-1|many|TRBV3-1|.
TGTGCCTCCAATTCGAACACTGAAGCTTTCTTT
CASNSNTEAFF
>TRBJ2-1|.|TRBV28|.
TGTGCCAGCACATCCCAGGGTGGGCTGTACAATGAGCAGTTCTTC
CASTSQGGLYNEQFF
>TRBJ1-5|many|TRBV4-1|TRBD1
TGCGCCAGCAGCCTTGTGACCGGGACAGGGAATCAGCCCCAGCATTTT
CASSLVTGTGNQPQHF
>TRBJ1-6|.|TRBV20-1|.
TGCAGTGCTCCGCGGACAGCGACCTCCTATAATTCACCCCTCCACTTT
CSAPRTATSYNSPLHF
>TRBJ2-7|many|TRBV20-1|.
TGCAGTGCTAGAGATAAGGGCCTCTCCTACGAGCAGTACTTC
CSARDKGLSYEQYF
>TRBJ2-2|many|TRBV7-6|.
TGTGCCAGCAGCCCTTCCGGGCCCGGGGAGCTGTTTTTT
CASSPSGPGELFF
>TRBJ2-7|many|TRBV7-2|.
TGTGCCAGCAGCTTACGGAGTACCTCTTACGAGCAGTACTTC
CASSLRSTSYEQYF
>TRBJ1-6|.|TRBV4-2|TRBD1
TGTGCCAGCAGCCAAGAAGGGGGACAGTGGAGCGGAACTTCACCCCCCCACTTT
CASSQEGGQWSGTSPPHF
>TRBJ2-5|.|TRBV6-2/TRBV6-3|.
TGTGCCATAGCTACAGGGTACCAAGAGACCCAGTACTTC
CAIATGYQETQYF
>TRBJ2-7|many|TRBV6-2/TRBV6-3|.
TGTGCCAGCAACCCCGATAGAGCTGTTACCTACGAGCAGTACTTC
CASNPDRAVTYEQYF
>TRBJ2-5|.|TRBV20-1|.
TGCAGTGCAAGAAGGGGCCCAGTGGAGACCCAGTACTTC
CSARRGPVETQYF
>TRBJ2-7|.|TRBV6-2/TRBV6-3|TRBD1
TGTGCCAGCAGCTCATTCCCGGGACAGGACTACGAGCAGTACTTC
CASSSFPGQDYEQYF
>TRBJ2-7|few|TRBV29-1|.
TGCAGCGTTGAGGGCAGGGGTACCTACGAGCAGTACTTC
CSVEGRGTYEQYF
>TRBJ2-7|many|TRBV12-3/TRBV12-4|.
TGTGCCAGCAGTCTAGGCAGGACTCAGTGGGTGTACGAGCAGTACTTC
CASSLGRTQWVYEQYF
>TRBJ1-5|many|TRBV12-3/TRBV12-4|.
TGTGCCAGCAGTTTAGGACAGAATCAGCCCCAGCATTTT
CASSLGQNQPQHF
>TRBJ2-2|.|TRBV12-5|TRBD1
TGTGCTAGTGGTTTGGTGACAGGGGGCAACACCGGGGAGCTGTTTTTT
CASGLVTGGNTGELFF
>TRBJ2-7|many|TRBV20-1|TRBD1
TGCAGTGCTACCCCAGACAGGGGCTACGAGCAGTACTTC
CSATPDRGYEQYF
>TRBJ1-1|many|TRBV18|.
TGTGCCAGCTCACCACCCATCGGACTTGCTTTCTTT
CASSPPIGLAFF
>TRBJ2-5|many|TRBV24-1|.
TGTGCCACCAGCAAGGGCAGGGGACAAGAGACCCAGTACTTC
CATSKGRGQETQYF
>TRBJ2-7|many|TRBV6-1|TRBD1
TGTGCCAGCAGGAGGGACAGATTCTCCTACGAGCAGTACTTC
CASRRDRFSYEQYF
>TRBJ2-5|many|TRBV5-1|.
TGCGCCAGCAGCTGGGGGGGGCCCCAAGAGACCCAGTACTTC
CASSWGGPQETQYF
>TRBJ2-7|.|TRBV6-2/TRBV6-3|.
TGTGCCAGCATACAAGCGAACTCCTACGATCAGTACTTC
CASIQANSYDQYF
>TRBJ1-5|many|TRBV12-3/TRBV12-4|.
TGTGCCAGCAGCCATGTAGGGGGGGGTCAGCCCCAGCATTTT
CASSHVGGGQPQHF
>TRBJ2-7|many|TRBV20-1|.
TGCAGTGCTAGATCTAGACAGGCTCCCTACGAGCAGTACTTC
CSARSRQAPYEQYF
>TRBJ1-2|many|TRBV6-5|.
TGTGCCAGCAGCCTACTCCCAGGGGAAGGCTACACCTTC
CASSLLPGEGYTF
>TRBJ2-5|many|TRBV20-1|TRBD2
TGCAGTGCTATACCCTACAGCGGGAGGTCGTACCAAGAGACCCAGTACTTC
CSAIPYSGRSYQETQYF
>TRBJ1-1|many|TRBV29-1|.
TGCAGCGTTGATGTGGGCTTGAACACTGAAGCTTTCTTT
CSVDVGLNTEAFF
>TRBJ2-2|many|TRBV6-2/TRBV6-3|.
TGTGCCAGCGGTGCCGTCAGGGGAGGGACCGGGGAGCTGTTTTTT
CASGAVRGGTGELFF
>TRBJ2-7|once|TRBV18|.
TGTGCCAGCACTACTTCCGGGACTGAGCAGTACTTC
CASTTSGTEQYF
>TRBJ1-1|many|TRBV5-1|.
TGCGCCAGCAGCTATGGACGGACGAAGATCACTGAAGCTTTCTTT
CASSYGRTKITEAFF
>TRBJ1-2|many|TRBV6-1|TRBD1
TGTGCCAGCAGTGAGGGGGAACAGGGGAACTATGGCTACACCTTC
CASSEGEQGNYGYTF
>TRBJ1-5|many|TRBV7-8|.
TGTGCCAGCAGCTTAGCGCGGTTCTTAAATCAGCCCCAGCATTTT
CASSLARFLNQPQHF
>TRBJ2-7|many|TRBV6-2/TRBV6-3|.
TGTGCCAGCAGTTACTTCTCCTACGAGCAGTACTTC
CASSYFSYEQYF
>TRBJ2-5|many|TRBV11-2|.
TGTGCCAGCAGCTCAGACGGTGGGAGGGAGACCCAGTACTTC
CASSSDGGRETQYF
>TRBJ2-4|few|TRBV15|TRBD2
TGTGCCACCAGCATTAGCGGGAGGGGTGCCAAAAACATTAAGTACTTC
CATSISGRGAKNIKYF
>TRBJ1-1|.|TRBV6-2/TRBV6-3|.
TGTGCCAGCAGTTACTCGCGGGCAGCCGAAGCTTTCTTT
CASSYSRAAEAFF
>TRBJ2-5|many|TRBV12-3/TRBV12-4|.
TGTGCCAGCACCCCGGGCAGGGAAGAGACCCAGTACTTC
CASTPGREETQYF
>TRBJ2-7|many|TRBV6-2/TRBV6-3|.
TGTGCCAGCAGTTACGAGCGTTTTGGAGGCTACGAGCAGTACTTC
CASSYERFGGYEQYF
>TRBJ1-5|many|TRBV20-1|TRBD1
TGCAGTGCTGCGACAGGGGATGTTCAGCCCCAGCATTTT
CSAATGDVQPQHF
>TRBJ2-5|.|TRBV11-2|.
TGTGCCAGCAGCTTAGGAAGACATACTCAGTACTTC
CASSLGRHTQYF
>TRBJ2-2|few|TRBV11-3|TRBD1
TGTGCCAGCAGCGCGCGACAGGGCGGGGAGCTGTTTTTT
CASSARQGGELFF
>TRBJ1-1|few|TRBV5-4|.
TGTGCCAGCAGGGGGGAGAGTGAAGCTTTCTTT
CASRGESEAFF
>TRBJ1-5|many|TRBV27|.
TGTGCCAGCAGTTTGGGCACTAGCAATCAGCCCCAGCATTTT
CASSLGTSNQPQHF